This TCR beta chain stems from a study of long-term antiretroviral therapy in people with HIV. Trimming took 0 bases from V and 2 from J, leaving 10 bases between them. Germline CDR1 LGHNA, CDR2 YSLEER. This CDR3 is 15 amino acids long. It was version v3.0 of the immunoSEQ assay that was run at survey level. The study targeted about 40,000-55,000 T-cell genomes per sample in sequencing. TCRdb's table, derived via immunoSEQ multiplex PCR, lists solely in-frame clones and lacks some. The repertoire holds roughly 30,000 clones, with under 90% as singletons. V usage is TRBV4-3 and J usage is TRBJ1-2; D gene uncertain. The TCR sequence derives from a man between 40 and 49 years old with HIV. The sample in question was unsorted PBMCs, obtained 4.7 to 5 years after starting antiretroviral therapy. The CDR3 here is CASSQDAVGNYGYTF. CDR3 sequence (DNA): TGCGCCAGCAGCCAAGATGCAGTCGGGAACTATGGCTACACCTTC.